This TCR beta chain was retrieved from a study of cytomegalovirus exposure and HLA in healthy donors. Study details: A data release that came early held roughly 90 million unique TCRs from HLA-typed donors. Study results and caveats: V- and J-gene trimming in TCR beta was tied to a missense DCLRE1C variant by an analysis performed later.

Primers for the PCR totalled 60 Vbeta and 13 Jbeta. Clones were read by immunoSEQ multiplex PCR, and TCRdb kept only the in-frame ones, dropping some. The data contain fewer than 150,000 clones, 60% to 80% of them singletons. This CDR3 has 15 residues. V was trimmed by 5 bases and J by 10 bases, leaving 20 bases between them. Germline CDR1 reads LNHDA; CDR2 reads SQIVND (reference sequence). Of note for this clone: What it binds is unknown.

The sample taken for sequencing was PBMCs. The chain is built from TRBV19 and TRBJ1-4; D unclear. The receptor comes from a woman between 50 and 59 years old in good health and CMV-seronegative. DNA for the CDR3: TGTGCCAGTAGTGTAACGGGCCTGGGAGGGTTAAAACTGTTTTTT. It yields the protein CASSVTGLGGLKLFF.